The present T cell receptor beta chain was sequenced within a study of CD8+CD57+ T cells in acquired aplastic anemia. The overall study: Sorted CD4+ and CD8+ cells yielded around 3.2 ug of DNA on average.

CDR1 and CDR2 from the germline V gene are LGHDT and YNNKEL (reference sequence). V was shortened by 2 bases and J by 4 bases, with 5 bases between the two germline ends. This CDR3 region has 12 residues. CDR3 and TCR beta VDJ profiling relied on a genomic DNA template. TCRdb recomputed calls from the reads with MiXCR, one row per CDR3 protein. The sample has 450,000 to 550,000 distinct CDR3 sequences; around 33% are singletons. For this clonotype: Its specificity is unknown.

All patients picked for sequencing had shown, by flow cytometry, an expansion of CD8+CD57+ cells. Study observations and caveats: Statistical testing detected no significant gap in CD8+ Simpson's diversity between patients and controls.

The sequence derives from a human donor with aplastic anemia. The sequenced sample consisted of sorted CD4+, CD8+, or CD8+CD57+ T cells (not recorded which) from PBMCs. The chain has TRBV3-1 and TRBJ1-1; D is undetermined. DNA of the CDR3: TGTGCCAGCAGCCAATCTCGCACTGAAGCTTTCTTT. Translating gives CASSQSRTEAFF.